This TCR beta chain is drawn from a study of patients with pleural tuberculosis. Per germline, CDR1 LNHDA and CDR2 SQIVND (reference sequence). V gave up 4 bases and J gave up 0 bases, with 19 bases separating them. The CDR3 is 18 residues long. MiXCR, run by TCRdb on the reads, gives a single entry per CDR3 protein. The sample shows tens of thousands of distinct CDR3 sequences, over 15% of them seen only once. This clonotype has only one observation. One base away lies a much larger clone, so this may be a sequencing read error. The V and J genes are TRBV19 and TRBJ2-4, with D possibly matching TRBD2 (7 bases). The source material was peripheral blood. The sequence came from a human donor with pleural tuberculosis. CDR3 protein: CASSSLQGGGLAKNIQYF. The CDR3 DNA sequence: TGTGCCAGTAGTAGCCTCCAAGGGGGGGGCCTAGCCAAAAACATTCAGTACTTC. The entire variable domain, with the rest obtained from reference TRBV19 and TRBJ2-4, is as follows: DGGITQSPKYLFRKEGQNVTLSCEQNLNHDAMYWYRQDPGQGLRLIYYSQIVNDFQKGDIAEGYSVSREKKESFPLTVTSAQKNPTAFYLCASSSLQGGGLAKNIQYFGAGTRLSVL.